This is a list of T cell receptor beta chains from one sample in a study of OX40 agonist ivuxolimab in advanced cancers. Assay: immunoSEQ multiplex PCR; the TCRdb copy retains only in-frame clones and omits some. The data show about 58,000 clones, around 90% seen once. The sequenced sample was CD4+ or CD8+ T cells sorted from blood, obtained in a trial of the OX40 agonist ivuxolimab. These receptor sequences come from an adult with an advanced solid tumor such as melanoma, head and neck, liver or kidney cancer. CDR3s include the opening cysteine and the closing phenylalanine or tryptophan. A D gene is named only where the DNA matches it firmly. Size is omitted from some rows. Given values are once, few, many or a class for expanded clones.

v_gene,abundance,j_gene,len,d_gene,CDR3nt,CDR3aa
TRBV28,once,TRBJ2-3,17,TRBD2,TGTGCCAGCAGTTCCTTAGCCCTCGGACTAGGTCCGGATACGCAGTATTTT,CASSSLALGLGPDTQYF
TRBV25-1,-,TRBJ1-1,15,-,TGTGCCAGCAGCCCCCGGTTGAGGGAGAACACTGAAGCTTTCTTT,CASSPRLRENTEAFF
TRBV11-2,once,TRBJ1-3,14,-,TGTGCCAGCAGCCCCCAGGTCTCTGGAAACACCATATATTTT,CASSPQVSGNTIYF
TRBV29-1,-,TRBJ1-2,12,-,TGCAGCGTTGAACTAAACGGCGATGGCTACACCTTC,CSVELNGDGYTF
TRBV5-5,-,TRBJ1-5,14,-,TGTGCCAGCAGCTACGGCTGGGGCAATCAGCCCCAGCATTTT,CASSYGWGNQPQHF
TRBV7-3,-,TRBJ2-3,13,-,TGTGCCAGCGGCTCGGGGGGCACAGATACGCAGTATTTT,CASGSGGTDTQYF
TRBV19,-,TRBJ2-3,12,-,TGTGCCAGTAGTCTAATATCGGATACGCAGTATTTT,CASSLISDTQYF
TRBV19,-,TRBJ1-1,15,-,TGTGCCAGTAGTATGGGGGGGCACGGTAACACTGAAGCTTTCTTT,CASSMGGHGNTEAFF
TRBV2,-,TRBJ2-7,13,-,TGTGCCAGCAGCCTTACAGGCTCCTACGAGCAGTACTTC,CASSLTGSYEQYF
TRBV5-8,-,TRBJ2-1,13,-,TGTGCCAGCAGCCCGGGACCCCTCAATGAGCAGTTCTTC,CASSPGPLNEQFF
TRBV18,-,TRBJ2-1,15,TRBD1,TGTGCCAGCTCCCCGACAGGGGGCAGGTTCAATGAGCAGTTCTTC,CASSPTGGRFNEQFF
TRBV6-1,-,TRBJ2-5,10,-,TGTGCCAGCTTAGATTGGACCCAGTACTTC,CASLDWTQYF
TRBV5-1,-,TRBJ2-1,15,TRBD2,TGCGCCAGCAGAGCAAATCCTAGCGGGAGAGGTGAGCAGTTCTTC,CASRANPSGRGEQFF
TRBV18,-,TRBJ1-2,13,TRBD1,TGTGCCAGCTCACCTCGGGACAGAGGCGGCTACACCTTC,CASSPRDRGGYTF
TRBV5-1,-,TRBJ2-1,14,TRBD1,TGCGCCAGCAGAACCGGGACAGGTTACAATGAGCAGTTCTTC,CASRTGTGYNEQFF
TRBV6-5,-,TRBJ2-2,13,-,TGTGCCAGCAGCCAACTAGCAACCGGGGAGCTGTTTTTT,CASSQLATGELFF
TRBV30,once,TRBJ2-3,18,TRBD2,TGTGCCTGGAGCACTCTAGCGGATCCCTTTGGTTGGACAGATACGCAGTATTTT,CAWSTLADPFGWTDTQYF
TRBV7-9,-,TRBJ2-7,13,-,TGTGCCAGCAGCTTCAACCCCCATTTGGAGCAGTACTTC,CASSFNPHLEQYF
TRBV11-2,-,TRBJ2-3,14,-,TGTGCCAGCAGCCTCCCCCCGAGGGGAGATACGCAGTATTTT,CASSLPPRGDTQYF
TRBV5-1,-,TRBJ2-1,15,TRBD2,TGCGCCAGCAGCCAGACTAGCGGGGGGTACAATGAGCAGTTCTTC,CASSQTSGGYNEQFF
TRBV10-3,-,TRBJ2-4,15,TRBD2,TGTGCCATCGCACCCCGGGGGGGGGAGGGAAACATTCAGTACTTC,CAIAPRGGEGNIQYF
TRBV29-1,-,TRBJ1-4,11,-,TGCAGCGCCCGGGTGAATGAAAAACTGTTTTTT,CSARVNEKLFF
TRBV19,-,TRBJ2-4,14,-,TGTGCCAGTAGTCCTACCACAGGATTGAACATTCAGTACTTC,CASSPTTGLNIQYF
TRBV7-9,-,TRBJ2-3,13,-,TGTGCCAGCAGCTTAAATGGCTGGGATACGCAGTATTTT,CASSLNGWDTQYF
TRBV6-6,-,TRBJ1-2,14,TRBD1,TGTGCCAGCAGCAACGGACAGGGAAACTATGGCTACACCTTC,CASSNGQGNYGYTF
TRBV7-7,once,TRBJ2-3,14,-,TGTGCTAGCAGCTTAGCGTATACCACAGATACGCAGTATTTT,CASSLAYTTDTQYF
TRBV9,once,TRBJ2-3,13,-,TGTGCCAGCTTACAAAGGTGGGCAGATACGCAGTATTTT,CASLQRWADTQYF
TRBV7-3,-,TRBJ2-7,15,TRBD1,TGTGCCAGCAGCTTCTCGCCGGGACAGGGTTACGAGCAGTACTTC,CASSFSPGQGYEQYF
TRBV13,once,TRBJ1-1,14,-,TGTGCCAGCAGCTTAGGACGGCAGAACACTGAAGCTTTCTTT,CASSLGRQNTEAFF
TRBV2,once,TRBJ1-5,14,TRBD1,TGTGCCAGCAGTGAGGGGACAGCCTATCAGCCCCAGCATTTT,CASSEGTAYQPQHF
TRBV29-1,-,TRBJ2-4,11,-,TGCAGCGTTGGACGGGAAAACATTCAGTACTTC,CSVGRENIQYF
TRBV5-1,-,TRBJ2-7,15,-,TGCGCCAGCAGCCCCGGACACCCGGACGTGTACGAGCAGTACTTC,CASSPGHPDVYEQYF
TRBV7-2,-,TRBJ1-1,12,-,TGTGCCAGCAGCTTAGGAGCGGGTGAAGCTTTCTTT,CASSLGAGEAFF
TRBV7-2,-,TRBJ2-7,15,TRBD1,TGTGCCAGCAGCGAAGCAGGGGGCTTATCCTACGAGCAGTACTTC,CASSEAGGLSYEQYF
TRBV11-1,-,TRBJ2-7,14,-,TGTGCCAGCAGCCCGAGTCCTAGTCTCCACGAGCAGTACTTC,CASSPSPSLHEQYF
TRBV4-2,-,TRBJ1-1,15,-,TGTGCCAGCAGCCAAGTCGAAAGAGAGGTGGCTGAAGCTTTCTTT,CASSQVEREVAEAFF
TRBV19,-,TRBJ1-2,15,-,TGTGCCAGTAGCCGTCAAAGGGGGACTATCTATGGCTACACCTTC,CASSRQRGTIYGYTF
TRBV28,-,TRBJ2-1,16,TRBD2,TGTGCCAGCAATCCGCCTAGCGGGAGGACCTACAATGAGCAGTTCTTC,CASNPPSGRTYNEQFF
TRBV30,-,TRBJ1-5,12,-,TGTGCCTGGACGGGGGAGAATCAGCCCCAGCATTTT,CAWTGENQPQHF
TRBV6-1,-,TRBJ2-3,14,TRBD1,TGTGCCACCACGACCCAGGGGGGCACAGATACGCAGTATTTT,CATTTQGGTDTQYF
TRBV19,-,TRBJ2-7,16,TRBD1,TGTGCCAGTAGTAGCCCCGGGACAGGGACCTCCTACGAGCAGTACTTC,CASSSPGTGTSYEQYF
TRBV5-6,-,TRBJ1-4,16,-,TGTGCCAGCAGCTCGTATCGGATGGTCACGAATGAAAAACTGTTTTTT,CASSSYRMVTNEKLFF
TRBV5-6,-,TRBJ2-1,15,TRBD2,TGTGCCAGCAGCGAGACTAGCGATACCTACAATGAGCAGTTCTTC,CASSETSDTYNEQFF
TRBV6-5,-,TRBJ1-2,14,-,TGTGCCAGCAGCGGACCCGAGGGTGGCTATGGCTACACCTTC,CASSGPEGGYGYTF
TRBV6-5,-,TRBJ2-1,14,-,TGTGCCAGCAGTTACTCGGGGGAAGGGAATGAGCAGTTCTTC,CASSYSGEGNEQFF
TRBV29-1,once,TRBJ1-2,13,-,TGCAGCGCCCTCACCTCCGGGCCTCGGGGCTACACCTTC,CSALTSGPRGYTF
TRBV28,-,TRBJ1-6,16,TRBD1,TGTGCCAGCAGCCCAAGGTGGGGGACAGGTAATTCACCCCTCCACTTT,CASSPRWGTGNSPLHF
TRBV4-1,-,TRBJ2-2,17,TRBD2,TGCGCCAGCAGCCCCTACGGCCGCGGGAGAGGGACCGGGGAGCTGTTTTTT,CASSPYGRGRGTGELFF
TRBV6-5,-,TRBJ2-2,13,-,TGTGCCAGCAGTCGAGAGGGTTCCGGGGAGCTGTTTTTT,CASSREGSGELFF
TRBV4-2,-,TRBJ2-3,15,TRBD1,TGTGCCAGCAGCCAGGGAAACAGGGGCCCAGATACGCAGTATTTT,CASSQGNRGPDTQYF
TRBV6-1,once,TRBJ2-3,15,TRBD1,TGTGCCAGCAGGGACAGGGGGCTTGGCACAGATACGCAGTATTTT,CASRDRGLGTDTQYF
TRBV29-1,-,TRBJ2-3,16,-,TGCAGCGTTGAGATTTGGGGTACGGGGAGCACAGATACGCAGTATTTT,CSVEIWGTGSTDTQYF
TRBV4-1,-,TRBJ2-2,15,TRBD1,TGCGCCAGCAGCCAAGATCTATCAGGGGGAAGGGAGCTGTTTTTT,CASSQDLSGGRELFF
TRBV29-1,-,TRBJ1-2,13,TRBD1,TGCAGCGCTGGGACAGGGGATGGCTATGGCTACACCTTC,CSAGTGDGYGYTF
TRBV2,-,TRBJ1-1,15,-,TGTGCCAGCAGTGAAGGGAGGGGAGGAGACACTGAAGCTTTCTTT,CASSEGRGGDTEAFF
TRBV2,few,TRBJ2-1,16,TRBD2,TGTGCCAGCAGTGAGTGGACTAGCGGGGCCTACAATGAGCAGTTCTTC,CASSEWTSGAYNEQFF
TRBV7-2,once,TRBJ2-7,13,-,TGTGCCAGCAGCTTAGACTCCGACTACGAGCAGTACTTC,CASSLDSDYEQYF
TRBV7-2,-,TRBJ1-2,13,-,TGTGCCAGCAGGTATCCCGAGGACTATGGCTACACCTTC,CASRYPEDYGYTF
TRBV10-1,-,TRBJ1-2,9,-,TGCGCCGAAGGGCATGGCTACACCTTC,CAEGHGYTF
TRBV4-3,-,TRBJ1-1,17,-,TGCGCCAGCAGCCAAGATTCTACAGGGACCATGAACACTGAAGCTTTCTTT,CASSQDSTGTMNTEAFF